The 2 T cell receptor beta chains in this list originate from one sample, sequenced in a study of T cell responses to AZD1222 COVID-19 vaccine. Assay used: immunoSEQ multiplex PCR; TCRdb lists only in-frame clones, some missing. Of about 28,000 clones listed, around 80% are singletons. The input for sequencing was peripheral blood, taken on day 0 of AZD1222 vaccination. These receptors were collected from an adult in good health.

V and J are TRBV19 and TRBJ1-3; 7 bases map to TRBD1. Germline CDR1 LNHDA, CDR2 SQIVND (reference sequence). After removal of 3 bases from V and 0 bases from J, the junction contained 5 bases not matched to a gene. The length of the CDR3 is 16 residues. The CDR3 coding sequence is TGTGCCAGTAGTATTTGGACAGGAAACTCTGGAAACACCATATATTTT. Amino acid sequence: CASSIWTGNSGNTIYF.

Written as DNA, the CDR3 is TGTGCCAGCAGCTTAGGTACGGGGGGCGGCCTTGACTATGGCTACACCTTC. This codes for CASSLGTGGGLDYGYTF. V is TRBV11-2 and J is TRBJ1-2; D perhaps matches TRBD1 (6 bases). Germline assignment: CDR1 SGHAT and CDR2 FQNNGV. The CDR3 loop spans 17 amino acids. The V end lost 1 base, the J end lost 3 bases, and 18 bases lay between the germline ends. Full variable domain (remainder filled in from reference TRBV11-2 and TRBJ1-2): EAGVAQSPRYKIIEKRQSVAFWCNPISGHATLYWYQQILGQGPKLLIQFQNNGVVDDSQLPKDRFSAERLKGVDSTLKIQPAKLEDSAVYLCASSLGTGGGLDYGYTFGSGTRLTVV.